A selection of T cell receptor beta chains follows, all from one sample in a study of T-cell memory formation after mild COVID-19. TCRdb independently ran MiXCR on the 5' RACE reads; one entry per CDR3 protein. The table records around 150,000 distinct CDR3 sequences, around a third of them present only once. Sequenced: PBMCs or a T cell subset sorted from them (not recorded which). These receptors originate from an adult woman who had mild COVID-19 (a few samples of this study predate the infection). Cell type and time point are not known. The CDR3 runs from the conserved cysteine through the conserved F or W. Each record gives: D gene, V gene, J gene, CDR3 protein. A D gene is named only where the DNA matches it firmly.

D: NA; V: TRBV12-3/TRBV12-4; J: TRBJ1-1; CDR3: CASSPDRRVAFF
D: TRBD2; V: TRBV9; J: TRBJ2-7; CDR3: CASSVGAGTSSYEQYF
D: TRBD1; V: TRBV7-9; J: TRBJ2-3; CDR3: CASSRQGSSTDTQYF
D: TRBD1; V: TRBV29-1; J: TRBJ1-1; CDR3: CSVGTGGTEAFF
D: NA; V: TRBV29-1; J: TRBJ1-2; CDR3: CSVGAVGGLYYGYTF
D: TRBD1; V: TRBV7-9; J: TRBJ1-3; CDR3: CASSFPGTGYSGNTIYF
D: NA; V: TRBV7-9; J: TRBJ2-5; CDR3: CASSSPGLRAQYF
D: NA; V: TRBV2; J: TRBJ1-1; CDR3: CASSVQGLGTEAFF
D: TRBD2; V: TRBV5-1; J: TRBJ2-7; CDR3: CASSLLAGDYEQYF
D: NA; V: TRBV4-1; J: TRBJ2-3; CDR3: CASSSSLGTDTQYF
D: TRBD2; V: TRBV4-2; J: TRBJ2-1; CDR3: CASSHGGSYNEQFF
D: TRBD1; V: TRBV6-2/TRBV6-3; J: TRBJ2-1; CDR3: CASSIPAGGSLGEQFF
D: TRBD1; V: TRBV6-2/TRBV6-3; J: TRBJ2-7; CDR3: CASTPSGGYEQYF
D: NA; V: TRBV19; J: TRBJ2-2; CDR3: CASSTDSYTGELFF
D: TRBD2; V: TRBV7-9; J: TRBJ2-3; CDR3: CASSFKRDNSDTQYF
D: NA; V: TRBV12-3/TRBV12-4; J: TRBJ2-3; CDR3: CASSFQAGPYTDTQYF
D: TRBD1; V: TRBV5-1; J: TRBJ2-1; CDR3: CASSLTPGQGKNEQFF
D: TRBD2; V: TRBV4-1; J: TRBJ2-1; CDR3: CASSLETSARWNEQFF
D: TRBD1; V: TRBV5-1; J: TRBJ2-5; CDR3: CASSARGQGSGTQYF
D: TRBD2; V: TRBV2; J: TRBJ2-2; CDR3: CASSVLGEVAGSNTGELFF
D: NA; V: TRBV15; J: TRBJ2-5; CDR3: CATSPNLADTETQYF
D: TRBD1; V: TRBV10-3; J: TRBJ1-6; CDR3: CAISGEGARNSPLHF
D: NA; V: TRBV11-2; J: TRBJ2-5; CDR3: CASSSWRQPQETQYF
D: TRBD1; V: TRBV6-2/TRBV6-3; J: TRBJ2-5; CDR3: CASSYSHLGTGNQETQYF
D: NA; V: TRBV6-1; J: TRBJ2-7; CDR3: CASSEARPGISYEQYF
D: TRBD1; V: TRBV18; J: TRBJ2-1; CDR3: CASSPRQGSSYNEQFF
D: NA; V: TRBV7-9; J: TRBJ1-2; CDR3: CASSLGDNSNYGYTF
D: NA; V: TRBV4-3; J: TRBJ1-2; CDR3: CASSQGTGANYGYTF
D: NA; V: TRBV6-5; J: TRBJ2-5; CDR3: CASSPLGGHETQYF
D: TRBD1; V: TRBV27; J: TRBJ2-1; CDR3: CASSITGGRYNEQFF
D: NA; V: TRBV3-1; J: TRBJ1-1; CDR3: CASSQGGKLNTEAFF
D: NA; V: TRBV19; J: TRBJ2-2; CDR3: CASSLGRDTGELFF
D: TRBD1; V: TRBV20-1; J: TRBJ2-3; CDR3: CSARRDRSTDTQYF
D: TRBD1; V: TRBV5-6; J: TRBJ2-6; CDR3: CASSLAWDSSGANVLTF
D: NA; V: TRBV18; J: TRBJ2-7; CDR3: CASSLSGRGRTYEQYF
D: TRBD1; V: TRBV2; J: TRBJ2-7; CDR3: CASSLPTGVTYEQYF
D: NA; V: TRBV7-2; J: TRBJ2-2; CDR3: CASTPAPVRVIAANTGELFF
D: NA; V: TRBV12-3/TRBV12-4; J: TRBJ2-7; CDR3: CASRYWGQDVHEQYF
D: TRBD2; V: TRBV20-1; J: TRBJ2-7; CDR3: CSAREKRETYEQYF
D: TRBD2; V: TRBV7-9; J: TRBJ2-1; CDR3: CASSLTSGGDTEQFF
D: TRBD1; V: TRBV2; J: TRBJ1-2; CDR3: CARTDRGKGGYTF
D: TRBD1; V: TRBV5-1; J: TRBJ1-2; CDR3: CASSFGGGGDGYTF